These 28 T cell receptor beta chains originate from one sample sequenced in a study of cytomegalovirus exposure and HLA in healthy donors. Primers: 60 Vbeta forward and 13 Jbeta reverse. Generated by immunoSEQ multiplex PCR, the TCRdb table keeps only in-frame clones and is missing some. Of approximately 110,000 clones in the sample, 70% to 80% were seen once. The sequenced sample was PBMCs. The receptors were sampled from a man aged 50 to 59 in good health and CMV-seronegative.

The chain links TRBV7-9 to TRBJ2-1; D is unclear. This CDR3 is built from 13 residues. The germline V gene has CDR1 SEHNR and CDR2 FQNEAQ (reference sequence). V shed 5 bases and J shed 3 bases, with 8 bases lying between them. DNA of the CDR3: TGTGCCAGCAGCCCATACAGCTACAATGAGCAGTTCTTC. Amino acids: CASSPYSYNEQFF.

The chain has TRBV18 and TRBJ2-7; weak D call: TRBD2 (5 bases). V lost 3 bases and J lost 4, with 7 bases in between. Germline V lookup: CDR1 KGHSH, CDR2 LQKENI. CDR3 length: 12 residues. CDR3 in amino acids: CASSPAGYEQYF. Here the CDR3 DNA reads TGTGCCAGCTCACCGGCGGGTTACGAGCAGTACTTC. The whole variable domain, filled in from reference TRBV18 and TRBJ2-7, reads NAGVMQNPRHLVRRRGQEARLRCSPMKGHSHVYWYRQLPEEGLKFMVYLQKENIIDESGMPKERFSAEFPKEGPSILRIQQVVRGDSAAYFCASSPAGYEQYFGPGTRLTVT.

This clone was counted only a few times. The chain has TRBV25-1 and TRBJ2-5, with 12 bases matching TRBD2. Germline CDR1 MGHDK, CDR2 SYGVNS. This CDR3 region has 13 residues. The ends lost 8 bases at V and 5 bases at J; junction bases unmatched: 3. The CDR3: CASALAGGETQYF. Written as DNA, the CDR3 is TGTGCCAGCGCGCTAGCGGGGGGGGAGACCCAGTACTTC.

This clone was found a few times. One end of the junction fails to match germline, which may point to a read error. The rearrangement links TRBV11-2 to TRBJ1-1; no definite D call. The CDR3 loop spans 13 amino acids. Germline CDR1 is SGHAT and CDR2 is FQNNGV. The DNA of the CDR3 is TGTGCCAGCAGCTGGAAGACAAACAGTGAAGCTTTCTTT. It yields the protein CASSWKTNSEAFF.

The rearrangement links TRBV5-5 to TRBJ1-5; 7 bases are shared with TRBD1. Germline trimming cut 4 bases from V and 2 bases from J; bases unmatched to any gene: 12. This CDR3 has 17 amino acids. CDR1 and CDR2 (germline): SGHKS, YYEKEE (reference sequence). CDR3: CASSPHSTGSGNQPQHF. The CDR3 nucleotides are TGTGCCAGCAGCCCCCACTCGACAGGGTCGGGCAATCAGCCCCAGCATTTT.

Only a few counts were recorded for this clone. The chain uses TRBV7-9 and TRBJ2-1; 8 positions match TRBD1. The CDR3 is 14 residues long. Germline trimming cut 1 base from V and 10 bases from J; bases unmatched to any gene: 6. CDR1 is SEHNR and CDR2 is FQNEAQ in the germline V gene (reference sequence). CDR3 in amino acids: CASSLGQGLGEQFF. DNA for the CDR3: TGTGCCAGCAGCTTAGGACAGGGGCTTGGGGAGCAGTTCTTC.

DNA of the CDR3: TGTGCCAGCGGGGGACAGAACACTGAAGCTTTCTTT. Translating gives CASGGQNTEAFF. The V and J genes are TRBV25-1 and TRBJ1-1; the D gene is possibly TRBD1 (6 bases). The CDR3 is 12 amino acids. The V and J ends lost 8 bases and 1 base respectively, with 8 bases between them. Per germline, CDR1 MGHDK and CDR2 SYGVNS.

This clone has only one observation. This chain uses TRBV5-4 with TRBJ2-1, with a weak D call TRBD2 (8 bases). In germline, CDR1 is SGHNT, CDR2 YYREEE (reference sequence). The CDR3 extends over 14 amino acids. Trimming took 5 bases from V and 6 from J, leaving 15 bases between them. The CDR3 sequence is CASRTGGGVNEQFF. CDR3 DNA sequence: TGTGCCAGCAGGACGGGAGGGGGCGTCAATGAGCAGTTCTTC.

The chain couples TRBV4-3 to TRBJ2-3, with 9 bases lining up with TRBD1. Losses at the gene ends were 4 bases for V and 4 bases for J; bases not matched to a gene: 6. CDR1 is LGHNA and CDR2 is YSLEER in the germline V gene. The CDR3 is 15 amino acids. The CDR3 spells CASSPRDRDADTQYF. CDR3 nucleotides: TGCGCCAGCAGCCCCCGGGACAGGGACGCAGATACGCAGTATTTT.

The V gene is TRBV6-5, the J gene TRBJ2-2; TRBD2 matches 7 bases. With V trimmed by 4 bases and J by 1 base, 3 bases remained unmatched. The germline CDR1 and CDR2 sequences are MNHEY and SVGAGI. This CDR3 comprises 15 residues. CDR3 bases: TGTGCCAGCAGTTCCACGGGGGGGAACACCGGGGAGCTGTTTTTT. Its translation is CASSSTGGNTGELFF.

The V call is TRBV7-8, the J call TRBJ1-6; no definite D call. The CDR3 loop spans 17 amino acids. Germline loops: CDR1 SGHVS, CDR2 FQNEAQ. V was trimmed by 2 bases and J by 0 bases, leaving 11 bases between them. Written as DNA, the CDR3 is TGTGCCAGCAGCTTATCCGGGGTTGACTCCTATAATTCACCCCTCCACTTT. As protein: CASSLSGVDSYNSPLHF.

This clone was counted a few times. This chain uses TRBV10-2 with TRBJ2-7, with 10 bases identical to TRBD2. CDR1 WSHSY and CDR2 SAAADI come from the germline V gene. V lost 2 bases, J lost 11 bases, and 12 bases stayed unmatched. The CDR3 extends over 15 amino acids. CDR3 protein: CASSELPPLAGAEYV. The CDR3 coding sequence is TGCGCCAGCAGTGAGCTCCCTCCTCTAGCGGGGGCCGAGTACGTC.

V gene TRBV9 combines with J gene TRBJ1-2, with 7 nucleotides matching TRBD1. The CDR3 loop spans 15 amino acids. CDR1 is SGDLS, CDR2 YYNGEE, per germline. The ends lost 0 bases at V and 4 bases at J; junction bases unmatched: 6. The CDR3 is CASSVDHGTVYGYTF. The CDR3, as DNA: TGTGCCAGCAGCGTAGATCATGGGACAGTCTATGGCTACACCTTC.

This chain links TRBV7-2 with TRBJ1-1, with 7 bases fitting TRBD1. Unmatched junction bases numbered 7, after V lost 4 bases and J lost 2 bases. Germline V gene lookup returns CDR1 SGHTA and CDR2 FQGNSA. This CDR3 is built from 15 residues. CDR3 nucleotide sequence: TGTGCCAGCAGCTCTTGGACAGGAGTTAACACTGAAGCTTTCTTT. Protein sequence: CASSSWTGVNTEAFF.

The chain carries TRBV28 and TRBJ2-7; 8 bases align to TRBD2. Losses at the gene ends were 10 bases for V and 7 bases for J; bases not matched to a gene: 15. The CDR3 has 14 amino acids. Looked up from germline, CDR1 is MDHEN and CDR2 is SYDVKM. CDR3 sequence: CATAPGTRGREQYV. CDR3 nucleotide sequence: TGTGCCACCGCCCCCGGGACTAGAGGAAGGGAGCAGTACGTC.

The V and J genes are TRBV6-1 and TRBJ2-7; 7 bases align to TRBD1. The CDR3 loop spans 13 amino acids. Germline-derived CDR1 and CDR2 are MNHNS and SASEGT. Trimming at V came to 7 bases and at J to 3 bases, leaving 6 bases not matched to a gene. The CDR3 here is CASTGTAIYEQYV. The DNA of the CDR3 is TGTGCCAGCACCGGGACAGCAATCTACGAGCAGTACGTC.

In its sample, this clone was seen once. V gene TRBV18 combines with J gene TRBJ1-1; D is possibly TRBD1 (5 bases). Trimming shortened V by 3 bases and J by 0 bases, and 11 bases separated the two germline ends. The CDR3 loop spans 15 amino acids. The germline V gene has CDR1 KGHSH and CDR2 LQKENI. The CDR3 loop reads CASSPQGLMNTEAFF. The DNA for the CDR3 is TGTGCCAGCTCACCGCAGGGACTGATGAACACTGAAGCTTTCTTT.

J is TRBJ2-3 and V is TRBV9; no clear D gene. This CDR3 is built from 14 residues. The germline CDR1 and CDR2 sequences are SGDLS and YYNGEE. Between the trimmed V and J ends, which lost 1 base and 0 bases, there was a span of 6 bases. The CDR3 DNA reads TGTGCCAGCAGCGTAACGGTTAGCACAGATACGCAGTATTTT. Protein: CASSVTVSTDTQYF.

The chain couples TRBV19 to TRBJ2-3; D remains ambiguous. CDR1 LNHDA and CDR2 SQIVND come from the germline V gene (reference sequence). V was trimmed by 10 bases and J by 6 bases, leaving 11 bases between them. The CDR3 consists of 11 residues. CDR3 sequence reads: CATTGADTQYF. In DNA form, the CDR3 reads TGTGCCACTACCGGTGCCGATACGCAGTATTTT.

The rearrangement uses TRBV28 and TRBJ2-1; D is perhaps TRBD2 (5 bases). CDR1 MDHEN and CDR2 SYDVKM come from the germline V gene. The CDR3 is 11 amino acids. CDR3 nucleotide sequence: TGTGCTACGGGGTCCTACAATGAGCAGTTCTTC. Residues: CATGSYNEQFF.

This clone appeared a few times. The chain links TRBV19 to TRBJ2-3; a weak D match, TRBD2 (6 bases). Trimming removed 8 bases from V and 1 base from J, with 13 bases in between. The CDR3 has 14 amino acids. In germline, CDR1 is LNHDA, CDR2 SQIVND (reference sequence). Here the CDR3 DNA reads TGTGCCAGTGAGGCCCCGGGGGGCACAGATACGCAGTATTTT. It is translated as CASEAPGGTDTQYF.

V gene TRBV5-8 combines with J gene TRBJ2-7; D possibly corresponds to TRBD1 (5 bases). Germline CDR1 reads SGHTS; CDR2 reads YDEGEE. This CDR3 region has 12 residues. The V end was cut by 1 base, the J end by 4 bases, with 6 bases between. The CDR3 DNA reads TGTGCCAGCAGCTTGAGGGGTTACGAGCAGTACGTC. Residues: CASSLRGYEQYV.

The genes are TRBV7-3 and TRBJ2-1, with 8 bases lining up with TRBD2. The junction had 3 bases not matched to a gene; V was cut back by 1 base and J by 4 bases. Germline loops: CDR1 SGHTA, CDR2 FQGTGA. The CDR3 is 15 amino acids. The CDR3 loop is CASSLSGGQYNEQFF. Written as DNA, the CDR3 is TGTGCCAGCAGCTTAAGCGGGGGGCAGTACAATGAGCAGTTCTTC.

This clone was found once. The chain employs TRBV5-1 and TRBJ1-6; 7 nucleotides align to TRBD1. Germline V gives CDR1 SGHRS, CDR2 YFSETQ. This CDR3 comprises 15 residues. V lost 1 base to trimming and J lost 10 bases; unmatched junction nucleotides: 8. CDR3 sequence (DNA): TGCGCCAGCAGCTTGACACAGGGGAGAGGATCACCCCTCCACTTT. Translated: CASSLTQGRGSPLHF. Using reference TRBV5-1 and TRBJ1-6 for the parts outside the CDR3, the full variable domain is KAGVTQTPRYLIKTRGQQVTLSCSPISGHRSVSWYQQTPGQGLQFLFEYFSETQRNKGNFPGRFSGRQFSNSRSEMNVSTLELGDSALYLCASSLTQGRGSPLHFGNGTRLTVT.

This clone was counted a few times. CDR3 in amino acids: CASSPDRGELTLANTGELFF. Here the CDR3 DNA reads TGCGCCAGCAGCCCGGACAGGGGGGAACTCACCTTAGCGAACACCGGGGAGCTGTTTTTT. The genes are TRBV5-1 and TRBJ2-2; 10 bases fit TRBD1. CDR3 length equals 20 residues. Per the germline V gene, CDR1 is SGHRS and CDR2 is YFSETQ. Trimming removed 4 bases from V and 0 bases from J; junction bases left unmatched: 15.

V gene TRBV10-2 combines with J gene TRBJ2-2, with unresolved D. The CDR3 consists of 13 residues. The germline V gene encodes CDR1 WSHSY and CDR2 SAAADI. The V and J ends lost 3 bases and 6 bases respectively, with 8 bases between them. The CDR3 nucleotides read TGCGCCAGCAGTGAACAGTTCGCCGGGGAGCTGTTTTTT. Translation: CASSEQFAGELFF.

The genes are TRBV7-2 and TRBJ1-4; D perhaps matches TRBD1 (6 bases). This CDR3 comprises 14 residues. V was clipped by 7 bases and J by 4 bases, with 13 bases between them. Germline V gene data show CDR1 as SGHTA and CDR2 as FQGNSA. CDR3 nucleotides: TGTGCCAGCACCCGGACAGCGGATAATGAAAAACTGTTTTTT. Its protein is CASTRTADNEKLFF.

This clone showed up just once. The V gene is TRBV5-4, the J gene TRBJ1-2, with 8 positions matching TRBD1. After removal of 2 bases from V and 7 bases from J, the junction contained 4 bases not matched to a gene. Germline assignment: CDR1 SGHNT and CDR2 YYREEE (reference sequence). CDR3 length: 13 amino acids. The CDR3 region has the DNA TGTGCCAGCAGCTTTCAGGGGGCCGGTGGCTACACCTTC. It is translated as CASSFQGAGGYTF.